This T cell receptor beta chain was obtained from a study of blood T cell repertoires in COVID-19. Study overall: The United States, Italy and Spain supplied acute and convalescent COVID-19 samples.

Study processing details: Nucleated cell number was recorded as an estimate derived from reference gene primer amplification. Sequenced by immunoSEQ multiplex PCR; TCRdb stores in-frame clones only, minus some. V and J calls and clone size are as listed in that table; D and trimming were resolved from the DNA. This sample has about 360,000 clones; approximately 86% occur once, and the top ten carry over 2%. The CDR3 is 15 residues long. J lost 3 bases, V lost 4 bases, and 6 bases had no gene match. Looked up from germline, CDR1 is SGHRS and CDR2 is YFSETQ. This receptor was taken from a woman between 40 and 55 years old with acute COVID-19. Sample: PBMCs or T cells enriched from blood (not recorded which). V and J are TRBV5-1 and TRBJ1-1; TRBD1 matches 10 bases. The CDR3 loop reads CASSQTGGAYTEAFF. The DNA for the CDR3 is TGCGCCAGCAGCCAGACAGGGGGCGCTTACACTGAAGCTTTCTTT.